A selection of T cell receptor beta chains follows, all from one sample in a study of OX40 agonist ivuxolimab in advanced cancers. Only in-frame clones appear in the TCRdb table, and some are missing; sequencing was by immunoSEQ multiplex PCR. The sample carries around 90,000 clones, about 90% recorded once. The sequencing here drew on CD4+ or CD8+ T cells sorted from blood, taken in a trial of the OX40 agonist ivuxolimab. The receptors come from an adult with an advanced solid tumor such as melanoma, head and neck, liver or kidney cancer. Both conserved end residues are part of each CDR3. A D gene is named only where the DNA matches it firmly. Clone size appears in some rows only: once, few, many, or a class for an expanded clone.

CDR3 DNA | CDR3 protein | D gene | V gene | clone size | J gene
TGTGCCAGTAGTTGGTCTAGCGGCACCCTTCGCACAGATACGCAGTATTTT | CASSWSSGTLRTDTQYF | TRBD2 | TRBV19 | NA | TRBJ2-3
TGTGCCAGCAGTTTTTGGGGGGACTCCTACGAGCAGTACTTC | CASSFWGDSYEQYF | NA | TRBV5-6 | NA | TRBJ2-7
TGCGCCAGCAGCCGGACTCTGGATGGCTACACCTTC | CASSRTLDGYTF | NA | TRBV5-1 | NA | TRBJ1-2
TGTGCCAGCAGCGTGCGGGAGTGGGCAGATACGCAGTATTTT | CASSVREWADTQYF | TRBD2 | TRBV7-8 | NA | TRBJ2-3
TGCAGCGGCCCCCCGCGGGACAGGTGGGTTATAAGGGGTTACAATGAGCAGTTCTTC | CSGPPRDRWVIRGYNEQFF | TRBD1 | TRBV29-1 | NA | TRBJ2-1
TGTGCCAGCAGCCCGGGCCCCTACGAGCAGTACTTC | CASSPGPYEQYF | NA | TRBV7-6 | NA | TRBJ2-7
TGCGCCAGCAGCTTCACCGGGACCCTCTCCTACAATGAGCAGTTCTTC | CASSFTGTLSYNEQFF | NA | TRBV5-1 | NA | TRBJ2-1
TGTGCCAGCAGCTCCCCCCGGAGGGGACAGGGGAGCTCCTACGAGCAGTACTTC | CASSSPRRGQGSSYEQYF | TRBD1 | TRBV7-9 | NA | TRBJ2-7
TGTGCCAGCAGCTCTTCTAGGGGTGAAGAGACCCAGTACTTC | CASSSSRGEETQYF | NA | TRBV9 | NA | TRBJ2-5
TGTGCCAGCAGTGCTATCTACGAGCAGTACTTC | CASSAIYEQYF | NA | TRBV25-1 | NA | TRBJ2-7
TGTGCCAGCAGCCTCCGACCGTCCGGTGAGCAGTTCTTC | CASSLRPSGEQFF | NA | TRBV7-8 | NA | TRBJ2-1
TGCGCCAGCAGCTTCCGGACAGGAGACGTAGAAGCTTTCTTT | CASSFRTGDVEAFF | TRBD1 | TRBV4-1 | NA | TRBJ1-1
TGTGCCTGGAGGGCCCTACTGGGCTCGGCAGGAAACACCATATATTTT | CAWRALLGSAGNTIYF | NA | TRBV30 | NA | TRBJ1-3
TGCGCCAGCAGCCCTCCCGACTCCTACGAGCAGTACTTC | CASSPPDSYEQYF | NA | TRBV4-1 | NA | TRBJ2-7
TGTGCTAGTGGTTTGGTCAGCGGCAATTCACCCCTCCACTTT | CASGLVSGNSPLHF | NA | TRBV12-5 | once | TRBJ1-6
TGTGCCAGTAGTATCGGATGGGATAATGGCTACACCTTC | CASSIGWDNGYTF | NA | TRBV19 | NA | TRBJ1-2
TGTGCCAGCAGTTTAGGTCCGCGAGGCACTGAAGCTTTCTTT | CASSLGPRGTEAFF | NA | TRBV27 | NA | TRBJ1-1
TGCGCCAGCAGCTTTGGGACAGGGGGCTCCAACAATGAGCAGTTCTTC | CASSFGTGGSNNEQFF | TRBD1 | TRBV5-1 | NA | TRBJ2-1
TGTGCCAGCAGCTTAGAAGTTGGGTACGAGCAGTACTTC | CASSLEVGYEQYF | NA | TRBV11-2 | few | TRBJ2-7
TGTGCCAGTACGGGGGGAAGCTCCTACGAGCAGTACTTC | CASTGGSSYEQYF | TRBD2 | TRBV27 | NA | TRBJ2-7
TGTGCCAGCAGCTTAGCAGTAGAAAAGCAGTTCTTC | CASSLAVEKQFF | NA | TRBV7-9 | NA | TRBJ2-1
TGTGCCATCGCCAGGGGCGATGAGCAGTTCTTC | CAIARGDEQFF | NA | TRBV10-3 | NA | TRBJ2-1